The clone carrying this T cell receptor (beta chain) has ten or more counts. In the original analysis: Cell counts per sample came from amplifying reference gene primers. Assay: immunoSEQ multiplex PCR; the TCRdb copy retains only in-frame clones and omits some. D and trimming were read from the DNA, whereas the V and J calls and clone size are those reported in that table. Of about 250,000 clones listed, about 86% were seen once; the top ten hold roughly 10%. This specimen belongs to a study of blood T cell repertoires in COVID-19. Turning to the study itself: Some COVID-19 samples were acute and others convalescent; all came from the United States, Italy and Spain.

Germline CDR1 is SGHVS and CDR2 is FQNEAQ. Trimming stripped 4 bases from V and 4 bases from J, with 13 bases between. The CDR3 covers 14 residues. The specimen was peripheral blood. The clonotype comes from a man older than 75 with acute or convalescent COVID-19. The chain joins TRBV7-8 to TRBJ1-1; D is possibly TRBD1 (6 bases). The CDR3 here is CASSYDRSGTEAFF. The CDR3 DNA reads TGTGCCAGCAGCTACGACAGGTCGGGCACTGAAGCTTTCTTT. The complete variable domain, with remaining parts taken from reference TRBV7-8 and TRBJ1-1, reads GAGVSQSPRYKVAKRGQDVALRCDPISGHVSLFWYQQALGQGPEFLTYFQNEAQLDKSGLPSDRFFAERPEGSVSTLKIQRTQQEDSAVYLCASSYDRSGTEAFFGQGTRLTVV.